The table lists the clone carrying this T cell receptor (beta chain) with a count of one. Germline assignment: CDR1 SGHTA and CDR2 FQGTGA. The CDR3 runs 15 residues. Trimming took 5 bases from V and 4 from J; bases not matched to a gene: 7. Enrolled during active infection, Seattle patients were then followed longitudinally. Original processing notes: Amplified reference gene primers provided the basis for estimating nucleated cell counts. Clones were read by immunoSEQ multiplex PCR, and TCRdb kept only the in-frame ones, dropping some. Clone size and the V and J calls come from that table; the DNA yielded D and trimming. This sample has some 68,000 clones, with approximately 90% found just once. This entry comes from a study of blood T cell repertoires in COVID-19. Study overall: T cells, B-cell-depleted T cells, or PBMCs provided the cDNA or gDNA that served as material.

This TCR derives from a woman aged 50 to 65 with COVID-19, enrolled during active disease. The source material was peripheral blood. The rearrangement links TRBV7-3 to TRBJ2-3, with TRBD2 matching 9 bases. CDR3 loop: CASSLAGSPPDTQYF. CDR3 bases: TGTGCCAGCAGCCTAGCGGGATCCCCCCCAGATACGCAGTATTTT.